Listed here are 21 T cell receptor beta chains from one sample, sequenced in a study of response to subunit inactivated influenza vaccine. TCRdb passed the RT-PCR reads through MiXCR, listing each CDR3 protein once. The table lists about 700,000 distinct CDR3 sequences, about 14% of them singletons, with less than 9% in the top ten. The sample in question was PBMCs from blood, obtained roughly 2 weeks before vaccination. The receptors derive from a man between 45 and 60 years old who received an inactivated influenza vaccine.

This clonotype was seen at least ten times. The chain carries TRBV11-2 and TRBJ1-1, with D hard to call. Between the trimmed V and J ends, which lost 2 bases and 1 base, there was a span of 11 bases. CDR1 and CDR2 from the germline V gene are SGHAT and FQNNGV. CDR3 length equals 15 residues. The CDR3 DNA reads as TGTGCCAGCAGCTTATCTGACTCATCGAACACTGAAGCTTTCTTT. Amino acids: CASSLSDSSNTEAFF.

This clonotype was detected a few times. The chain uses TRBV4-2 and TRBJ2-7; 7 bases are a match to TRBD2. The ends lost 0 bases at V and 3 bases at J; junction bases unmatched: 8. The CDR3 consists of 16 residues. Germline CDR1 is LGHNA and CDR2 is YNFKEQ. CDR3 protein: CASSQEGGTALYEQYF. Here the CDR3 DNA reads TGTGCCAGCAGCCAAGAGGGGGGGACCGCTCTCTACGAGCAGTACTTC.

This clonotype has a count of ten or more. This chain uses TRBV4-2 with TRBJ2-1, with TRBD2 matching over 10 bases. Germline V gives CDR1 LGHNA, CDR2 YNFKEQ. Trimming at V came to 4 bases and at J to 5 bases, leaving 2 bases not matched to a gene. This CDR3 region has 14 residues. CDR3 region: CASSLGLADNEQFF. The CDR3 nucleotides are TGTGCCAGCAGCCTCGGACTAGCGGACAATGAGCAGTTCTTC.

This clonotype showed up just a few times. The genes are TRBV9 and TRBJ1-2; a possible D gene is TRBD1 (5 bases). Germline V gene data show CDR1 as SGDLS and CDR2 as YYNGEE. The V end was cut by 3 bases, the J end by 2 bases, with 20 bases between. This CDR3 is built from 17 residues. In nucleotides, the CDR3 is TGTGCCAGCAGCGGATACCCCGACAGCCGACCCAACTATGGCTACACCTTC. Its translation: CASSGYPDSRPNYGYTF.

This clonotype has more than one count but fewer than ten. The CDR3 DNA sequence: TGTGCCACCCGGGACAGGGTTATGGATACGCAGTATTTT. The encoded protein is CATRDRVMDTQYF. The chain recombines TRBV10-3 with TRBJ2-3, with 9 bases fitting TRBD1. After removal of 10 bases from V and 6 bases from J, the junction contained 8 bases not matched to a gene. In germline, CDR1 is ENHRY, CDR2 SYGVKD. The length of the CDR3 is 13 residues.

The sample holds a few counts of this clonotype. This chain connects TRBV10-3 to TRBJ2-5; TRBD1 aligns across 9 bases. Germline-derived CDR1 and CDR2 are ENHRY and SYGVKD. This CDR3 region has 16 residues. The V segment lost 0 bases and the J segment 5 bases; nucleotides outside the gene matches: 7. CDR3 in amino acids: CAISESAGQGRETQYF. CDR3 DNA sequence: TGTGCCATCAGTGAGTCCGCCGGACAGGGGCGGGAGACCCAGTACTTC.

The chain couples TRBV30 to TRBJ1-4; D perhaps matches TRBD1 (6 bases). This CDR3 contains 12 residues. Germline V gene data show CDR1 as GTSNPN and CDR2 as SVGIG (reference sequence). Trimming removed 5 bases from V and 5 bases from J, with 9 bases in between. CDR3 nucleotides: TGTGCCTGGGGACAGTACAATGAAAAACTGTTTTTT. Residues: CAWGQYNEKLFF. Variable domain in full (rest from reference TRBV30 and TRBJ1-4): SQTIHQWPATLVQPVGSPLSLECTVEGTSNPNLYWYRQAAGRGLQLLFYSVGIGQISSEVPQNLSASRPQDRQFILSSKKLLLSDSGFYLCAWGQYNEKLFFGSGTQLSVL.

The chain combines TRBV11-2 with TRBJ2-3, with D perhaps TRBD2 (6 bases). This CDR3 region has 16 residues. The V gene's germline CDR1 is SGHAT and CDR2 FQNNGV. Trimming shortened V by 4 bases and J by 6 bases, and 20 bases separated the two germline ends. This CDR3 is CASSSIGRPASDTQYF. CDR3 DNA sequence: TGTGCCAGCAGCTCCATTGGGAGGCCCGCGTCCGATACGCAGTATTTT.

This clonotype has a handful of counts. The chain recombines TRBV12-3 or TRBV12-4 with TRBJ2-5; 10 bases fit TRBD2. The CDR3 length is 16 residues. Losses at the gene ends were 6 bases for V and 4 bases for J; bases not matched to a gene: 11. The CDR3 DNA sequence: TGTGCCAGCAGCCCACCTACGGCTAGCGGGAGAGAGACCCAGTACTTC. It yields the protein CASSPPTASGRETQYF.

This clonotype was observed a handful of times. In nucleotides, the CDR3 is TGCAGCGTTGACTATACAAACTATGGCTACACCTTC. Protein: CSVDYTNYGYTF. The V and J genes are TRBV29-1 and TRBJ1-2; D gene uncertain. From germline, CDR1 is SQVTM and CDR2 ANQGSEA. V dropped 3 bases and J dropped 2 bases, with 7 bases sitting between them. The CDR3 contains 12 residues.

Only a few counts were recorded for this clonotype. The rearrangement links TRBV2 to TRBJ1-1, with no clear D. Trimming cost V 3 bases and J 0 bases, with 8 bases left between them. The CDR3 is made up of 14 amino acids. Germline assignment: CDR1 SNHLY and CDR2 FYNNEI. This chain's CDR3 is CASSDRTVNTEAFF. The CDR3 coding sequence is TGTGCCAGCAGTGATCGTACAGTGAACACTGAAGCTTTCTTT.

V and J are TRBV5-6 and TRBJ2-1, with D maybe TRBD2 (5 bases). Trimming stripped 1 base from V and 6 bases from J, with 14 bases between. The CDR3 is 15 residues long. Germline V gives CDR1 SGHDT, CDR2 YYEEEE. CDR3 DNA sequence: TGTGCCAGCAGCTTGTATCTAGCTCAAAGCAATGAGCAGTTCTTC. Its translation: CASSLYLAQSNEQFF.

The chain employs TRBV7-9 and TRBJ1-4, with D perhaps TRBD1 (6 bases). Trimming cost V 6 bases and J 8 bases, with 13 bases left between them. CDR1 is SEHNR and CDR2 is FQNEAQ in the germline V gene (reference sequence). CDR3 length: 13 amino acids. In nucleotides, the CDR3 is TGTGCCAGCAGAAGACAGGCCGGGGAAAAACTGTTTTTT. This codes for CASRRQAGEKLFF.

DNA for the CDR3: TGTGCCAGCAGCGCCCGACCAAACACTGAAGCTTTCTTT. It is translated as CASSARPNTEAFF. The chain couples TRBV7-9 to TRBJ1-1; D uncertain. The CDR3 is 13 residues long. With 5 bases removed from V and 2 bases from J, the gap between germline ends came to 9 bases. Germline CDR1 and CDR2: SEHNR and FQNEAQ (reference sequence). Filled out from reference TRBV7-9 and TRBJ1-1, the complete variable domain reads DTGVSQNPRHKITKRGQNVTFRCDPISEHNRLYWYRQTLGQGPEFLTYFQNEAQLEKSRLLSDRFSAERPKGSFSTLEIQRTEQGDSAMYLCASSARPNTEAFFGQGTRLTVV.

In its sample, this clonotype was seen a few times. The V and J genes are TRBV20-1 and TRBJ1-6, with 7 bases that match TRBD1. The CDR3 totals 14 residues. Germline loops: CDR1 DFQATT, CDR2 SNEGSKA (reference sequence). Trimming removed 6 bases from V and 6 bases from J; junction bases left unmatched: 8. The CDR3 coding sequence is TGCAGTGCCAGGCCTGGGACAGTTAATTCACCCCTCCACTTT. The encoded protein is CSARPGTVNSPLHF.

The chain carries TRBV4-3 and TRBJ1-1; D gene unclear. The CDR3 runs to 16 residues. CDR1 and CDR2 (germline): LGHNA, YSLEER. With 2 bases removed from V and 1 base from J, the gap between germline ends came to 14 bases. Here the CDR3 reads CASSQRLATRNTEAFF. CDR3 DNA: TGCGCCAGCAGCCAACGGCTTGCTACACGGAACACTGAAGCTTTCTTT.

This clonotype was seen only a few times. The V gene is TRBV7-2, the J gene TRBJ2-5; 9 positions match TRBD1. Germline values: CDR1 SGHTA, CDR2 FQGNSA. J was trimmed by 7 bases and V by 5 bases; bases with no gene match: 17. The CDR3 length is 17 residues. CDR3 protein: CASSKTPGQGIAGTQYF. CDR3 sequence (DNA): TGTGCCAGCAGCAAAACTCCGGGACAGGGTATAGCGGGGACCCAGTACTTC.

This clonotype was recorded at least ten times. The chain joins TRBV7-8 to TRBJ1-4; D is uncertain. Trimming shortened V by 1 base and J by 8 bases, and 5 bases separated the two germline ends. Germline CDR1 is SGHVS and CDR2 is FQNEAQ. This CDR3 comprises 12 residues. The CDR3: CASSLGGEKLFF. As DNA, the CDR3 is TGTGCCAGCAGCTTAGGAGGGGAAAAACTGTTTTTT.

The chain carries TRBV6-2 or TRBV6-3 and TRBJ2-2; TRBD2 agrees at 13 bases. Unmatched junction bases numbered 13, after V lost 2 bases and J lost 4 bases. Germline CDR1 MNHEY, CDR2 SVGEGT. CDR3 size: 20 residues. The CDR3 DNA reads as TGTGCCAGCAGTTACCCCCTCCTGGGACTAGCGGGGCCCACCACCGGGGAGCTGTTTTTT. Its protein product is CASSYPLLGLAGPTTGELFF.

This clonotype was seen a single time. A much larger clonotype is one base distant, so this may be a read error. The rearrangement joins TRBV3-1 to TRBJ1-1, with 7 bases aligning to TRBD1. Germline-derived CDR1 and CDR2 are LGHDT and YNNKEL (reference sequence). The CDR3 runs 16 residues. In nucleotides, the CDR3 is TGTGCCAGCAGCCAAGGACAGGGTTTTGGGAACACTGAAGCTGTCTTT. Its translation is CASSQGQGFGNTEAVF.

In this sample, this clonotype turned up a few times. V is TRBV7-9 and J is TRBJ2-1; 7 bases map to TRBD2. V lost 4 bases, J lost 4 bases, and 10 bases stayed unmatched. The CDR3 loop spans 16 amino acids. CDR1 and CDR2 (germline): SEHNR, FQNEAQ (reference sequence). CDR3 sequence reads: CASSSQEGGAYNEQFF. The CDR3 bases are TGTGCCAGCAGCTCCCAGGAGGGAGGGGCATACAATGAGCAGTTCTTC.